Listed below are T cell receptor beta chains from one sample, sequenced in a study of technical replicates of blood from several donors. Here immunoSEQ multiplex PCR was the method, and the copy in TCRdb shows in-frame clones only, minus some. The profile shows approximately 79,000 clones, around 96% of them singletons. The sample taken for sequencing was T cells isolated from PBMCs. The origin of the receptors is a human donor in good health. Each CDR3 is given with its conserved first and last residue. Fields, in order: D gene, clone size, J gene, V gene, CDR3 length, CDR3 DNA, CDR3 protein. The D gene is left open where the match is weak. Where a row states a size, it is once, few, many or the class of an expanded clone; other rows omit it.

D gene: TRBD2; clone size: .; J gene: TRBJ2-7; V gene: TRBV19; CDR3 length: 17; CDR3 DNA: TGTGCCAGTAGTATTGGTCCTAGCGGGATTATCCCCTACGAGCAGTACTTC; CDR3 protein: CASSIGPSGIIPYEQYF
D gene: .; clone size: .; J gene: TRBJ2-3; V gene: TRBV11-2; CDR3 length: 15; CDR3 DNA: TGTGCCAGCAGCTTAGAGGGGCTGCTTACAGATACGCAGTATTTT; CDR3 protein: CASSLEGLLTDTQYF
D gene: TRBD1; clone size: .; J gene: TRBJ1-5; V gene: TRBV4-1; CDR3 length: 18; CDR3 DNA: TGCGCCAGCAGCCCCTGGGACAGGAGGGCCTCAAGCAATCAGCCCCAGCATTTT; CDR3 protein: CASSPWDRRASSNQPQHF
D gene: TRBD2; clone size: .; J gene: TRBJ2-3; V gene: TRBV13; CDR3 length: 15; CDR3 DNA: TGTGCCAGCAGCTTTCCTAGCGGAGACACAGATACGCAGTATTTT; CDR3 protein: CASSFPSGDTDTQYF
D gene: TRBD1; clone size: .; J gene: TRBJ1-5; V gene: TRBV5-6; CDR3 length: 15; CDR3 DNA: TGTGCCAGCAGCTTGTTTGGGACAGGGGATCAGCCCCAGCATTTT; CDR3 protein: CASSLFGTGDQPQHF
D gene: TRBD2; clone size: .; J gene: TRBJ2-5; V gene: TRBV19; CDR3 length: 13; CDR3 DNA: TGTGCCAGTTCGGCGGGGGGAAGAGAGACCCAGTACTTC; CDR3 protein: CASSAGGRETQYF
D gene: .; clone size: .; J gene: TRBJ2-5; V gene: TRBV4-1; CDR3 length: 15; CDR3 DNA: TGCGCCAGCAGCCTCGTCGCTGGAGGGGTGGAGACCCAGTACTTC; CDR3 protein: CASSLVAGGVETQYF
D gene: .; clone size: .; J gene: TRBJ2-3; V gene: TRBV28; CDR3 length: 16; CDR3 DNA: TGTGCCAGCAGTTTAGTTCACCTCAGGGCCACAGATACGCAGTATTTT; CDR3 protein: CASSLVHLRATDTQYF
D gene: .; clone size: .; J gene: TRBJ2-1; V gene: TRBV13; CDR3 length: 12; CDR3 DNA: TGTGCCAGCAGCGGGGCAAGCAATGAGCAGTTCTTC; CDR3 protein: CASSGASNEQFF
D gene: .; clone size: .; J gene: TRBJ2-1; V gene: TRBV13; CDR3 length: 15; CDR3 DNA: TGTGCCAGCAGCTTAATGGGGAGTCGGTACAATGAGCAGTTCTTC; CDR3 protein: CASSLMGSRYNEQFF
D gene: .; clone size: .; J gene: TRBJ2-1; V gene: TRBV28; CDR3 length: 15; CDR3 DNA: TGTGCCAGCAGGGGGGGGCTGAGCTCCTACAATGAGCAGTTCTTC; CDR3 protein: CASRGGLSSYNEQFF
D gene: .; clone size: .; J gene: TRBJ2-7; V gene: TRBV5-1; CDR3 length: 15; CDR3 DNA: TGCGCCAGCAGCTTGCGACAAGGCCTATACTACGAGCAGTACTTC; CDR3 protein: CASSLRQGLYYEQYF
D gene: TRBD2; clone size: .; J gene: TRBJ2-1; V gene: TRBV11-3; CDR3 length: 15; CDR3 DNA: TGTGCCAGCAGCAGAGGACTAGCGGCGACCAATGAGCAGTTCTTC; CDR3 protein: CASSRGLAATNEQFF
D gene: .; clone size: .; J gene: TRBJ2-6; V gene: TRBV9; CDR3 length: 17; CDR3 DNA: TGTGCCAGCAGCGTAGACAGGAGCAGCTCTGGGGCCAACGTCCTGACTTTC; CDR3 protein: CASSVDRSSSGANVLTF
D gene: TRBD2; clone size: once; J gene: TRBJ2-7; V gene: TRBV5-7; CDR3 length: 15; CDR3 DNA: TGTGCCAGCAGCGGACTAGTAAATGTCTCCTACGAGCAGTACTTC; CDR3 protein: CASSGLVNVSYEQYF
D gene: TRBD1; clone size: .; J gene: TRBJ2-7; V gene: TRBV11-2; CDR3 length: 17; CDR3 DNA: TGTGCCAGCAGCTTAGACCCCGGGACAGGGAAGGTCTGGGAGCAGTACTTC; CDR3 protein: CASSLDPGTGKVWEQYF
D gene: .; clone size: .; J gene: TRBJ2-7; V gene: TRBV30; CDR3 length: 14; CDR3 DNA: TGTGCCTGGAGGAAAATAGATCGACTTTACGAGCAGTACTTC; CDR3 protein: CAWRKIDRLYEQYF
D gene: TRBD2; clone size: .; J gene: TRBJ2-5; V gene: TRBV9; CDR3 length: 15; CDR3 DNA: TGTGCCAGCAGCGCAGGGACTAGCGGGAGTGAGACCCAGTACTTC; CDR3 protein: CASSAGTSGSETQYF
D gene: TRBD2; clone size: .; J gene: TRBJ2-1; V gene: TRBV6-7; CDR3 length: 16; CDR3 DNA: TGTGCCAGCAGTCCGGTCGGGACTAGCGGAAACAATGAGCAGTTCTTC; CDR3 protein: CASSPVGTSGNNEQFF
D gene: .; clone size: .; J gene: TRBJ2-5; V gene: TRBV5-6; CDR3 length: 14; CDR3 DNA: TGTGCCAGCAATAAGGGGCAAGTCCAAGAGACCCAGTACTTC; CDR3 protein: CASNKGQVQETQYF
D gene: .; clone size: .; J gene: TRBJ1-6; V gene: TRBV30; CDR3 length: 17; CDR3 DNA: TGTGCCTGGAGTGTATTGAACAGGGAGCTTCGGGATTCACCCCTCCACTTT; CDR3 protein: CAWSVLNRELRDSPLHF
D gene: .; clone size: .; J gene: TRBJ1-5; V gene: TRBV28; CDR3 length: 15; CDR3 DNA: TGTGCCAGCAGTTCACCAGGGGATGGGGATCAGCCCCAGCATTTT; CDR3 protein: CASSSPGDGDQPQHF
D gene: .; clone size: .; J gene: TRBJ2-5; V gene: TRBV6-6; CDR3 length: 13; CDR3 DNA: TGTGCCAGCAGCCTGGGACTGTGGGAGACCCAGTACTTC; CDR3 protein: CASSLGLWETQYF
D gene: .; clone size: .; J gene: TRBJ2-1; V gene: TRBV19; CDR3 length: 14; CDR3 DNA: TGTGCCAGTAGTATGGCGGGTTCCTACAATGAGCAGTTCTTC; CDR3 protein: CASSMAGSYNEQFF
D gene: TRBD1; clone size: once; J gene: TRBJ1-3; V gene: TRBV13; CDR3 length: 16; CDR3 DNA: TGTGCCAGCAGCGCCGACCTGTGGGACAGAGGAAACACCATATATTTT; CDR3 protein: CASSADLWDRGNTIYF
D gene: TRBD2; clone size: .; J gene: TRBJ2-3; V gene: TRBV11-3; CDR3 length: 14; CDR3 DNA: TGTGCCAGCAGCTTCCTAGCGGGAACGGATACGCAGTATTTT; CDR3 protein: CASSFLAGTDTQYF
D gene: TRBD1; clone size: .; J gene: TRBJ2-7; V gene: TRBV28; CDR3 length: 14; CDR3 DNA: TGTGCCAGCAGTTTACCCGGGACAGGGTTCGAGCAGTACTTC; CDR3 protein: CASSLPGTGFEQYF
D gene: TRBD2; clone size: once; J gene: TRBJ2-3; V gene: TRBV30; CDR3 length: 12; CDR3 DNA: TGTGCCTCCCAAGCGGGACCAGATACGCAGTATTTT; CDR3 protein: CASQAGPDTQYF
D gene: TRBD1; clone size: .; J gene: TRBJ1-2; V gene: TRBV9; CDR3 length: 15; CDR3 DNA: TGTGCCAGCAGCGCCGGCTCCAGGGGGAGTGATGGCTACACCTTC; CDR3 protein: CASSAGSRGSDGYTF
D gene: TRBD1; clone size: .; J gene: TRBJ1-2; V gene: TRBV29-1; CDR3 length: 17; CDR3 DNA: TGCAGCGTTGAAGATGTATACACAGGGGATCCCCCCTATGGCTACACCTTC; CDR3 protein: CSVEDVYTGDPPYGYTF
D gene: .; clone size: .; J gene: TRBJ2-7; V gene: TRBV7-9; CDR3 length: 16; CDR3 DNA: TGTGCCAGCAGCTCGAAACCGGGACAAGGGAATTACGAGCAGTACTTC; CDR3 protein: CASSSKPGQGNYEQYF
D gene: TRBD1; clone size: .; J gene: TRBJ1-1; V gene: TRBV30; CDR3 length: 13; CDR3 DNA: TGTGCCTGGAGTGTACAGGGGGACACTGAAGCTTTCTTT; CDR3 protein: CAWSVQGDTEAFF
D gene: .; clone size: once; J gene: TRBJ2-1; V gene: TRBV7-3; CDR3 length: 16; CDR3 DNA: TGTGCCAGCAGCTTAACGGCAGGGGACCCTTCTGGTGAGCAGTTCTTC; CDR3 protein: CASSLTAGDPSGEQFF
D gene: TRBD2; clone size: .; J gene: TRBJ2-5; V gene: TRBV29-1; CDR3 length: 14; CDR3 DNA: TGCAGCGTTGAACTAGCGGGAGGTTGGGAGACCCAGTACTTC; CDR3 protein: CSVELAGGWETQYF
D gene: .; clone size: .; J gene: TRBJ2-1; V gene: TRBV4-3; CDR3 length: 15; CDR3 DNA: TGCGCCAGCAGCCAAGAAGGCGGGAAATACAATGAGCAGTTCTTC; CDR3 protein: CASSQEGGKYNEQFF
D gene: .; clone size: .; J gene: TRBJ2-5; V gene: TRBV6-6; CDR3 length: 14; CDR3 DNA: TGTGCCAGCAGTTACTCCCTGACTCCAGAGACCCAGTACTTC; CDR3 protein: CASSYSLTPETQYF
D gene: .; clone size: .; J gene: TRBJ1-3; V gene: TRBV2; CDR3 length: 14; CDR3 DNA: TGTGCCAGCAGTGACACGAGCTCTGGAAACACCATATATTTT; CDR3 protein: CASSDTSSGNTIYF
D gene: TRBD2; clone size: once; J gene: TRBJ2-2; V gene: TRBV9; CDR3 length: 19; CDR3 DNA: TGTGCCAGCAGCGGGACTAGCGGGACCCACTATGTAGGGACCGGGGAGCTGTTTTTT; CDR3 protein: CASSGTSGTHYVGTGELFF
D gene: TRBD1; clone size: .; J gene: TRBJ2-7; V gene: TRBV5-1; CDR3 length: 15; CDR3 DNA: TGCGCCAGCAGCAATGCGGGACAGGTGATTGACGAGCAGTACTTC; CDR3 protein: CASSNAGQVIDEQYF
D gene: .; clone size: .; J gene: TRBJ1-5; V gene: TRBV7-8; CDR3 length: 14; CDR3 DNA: TGTGCCAGCAGCTCGGGACTTAGCAATCAGCCCCAGCATTTT; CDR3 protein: CASSSGLSNQPQHF
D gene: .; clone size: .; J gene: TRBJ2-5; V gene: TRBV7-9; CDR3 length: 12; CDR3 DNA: TGTGCCAGCAGCTCCGGCAGGGAGACCCAGTACTTC; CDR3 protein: CASSSGRETQYF
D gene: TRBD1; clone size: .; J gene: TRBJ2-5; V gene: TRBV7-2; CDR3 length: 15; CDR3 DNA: TGTGCCAGCAGCTTAGCAGGACAGGGTTGGGAGACCCAGTACTTC; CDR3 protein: CASSLAGQGWETQYF
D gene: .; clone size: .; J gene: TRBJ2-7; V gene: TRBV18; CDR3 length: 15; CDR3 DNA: TGTGCCAGCTCACCTAACAGGGTAGGAGGTTACGAGCAGTACTTC; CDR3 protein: CASSPNRVGGYEQYF
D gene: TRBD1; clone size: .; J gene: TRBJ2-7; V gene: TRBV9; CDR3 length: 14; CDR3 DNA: TGTGCCAGCAGCGCTCCACAGGGGGCCTACGAGCAGTACTTC; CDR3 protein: CASSAPQGAYEQYF
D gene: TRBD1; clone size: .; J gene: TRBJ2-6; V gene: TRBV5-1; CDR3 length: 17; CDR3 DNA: TGCGCCAGCAGCGCCGGGACAGGGGTCTCTGGGGCCAACGTCCTGACTTTC; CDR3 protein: CASSAGTGVSGANVLTF
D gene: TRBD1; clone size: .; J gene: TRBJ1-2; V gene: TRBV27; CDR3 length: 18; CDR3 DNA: TGTGCCAGCAGTTTATTCGGGACAGGGAAGTTTAGCGGCTATGGCTACACCTTC; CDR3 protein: CASSLFGTGKFSGYGYTF
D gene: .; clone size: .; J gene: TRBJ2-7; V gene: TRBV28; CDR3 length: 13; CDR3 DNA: TGTGCCAGCAGGGTAAACAGGAATCACGAGCAGTACTTC; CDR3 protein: CASRVNRNHEQYF
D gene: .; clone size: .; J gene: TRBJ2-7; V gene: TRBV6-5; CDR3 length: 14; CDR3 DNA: TGTGCCAGCTCAATACGAGTATCCCACTACGAGCAGTACTTC; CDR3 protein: CASSIRVSHYEQYF
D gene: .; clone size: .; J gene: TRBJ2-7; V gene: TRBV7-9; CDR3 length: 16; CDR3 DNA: TGTGCCAGCAGTGGGGAGGACCGCCCTGCCCCCTACGAGCAGTACTTC; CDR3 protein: CASSGEDRPAPYEQYF
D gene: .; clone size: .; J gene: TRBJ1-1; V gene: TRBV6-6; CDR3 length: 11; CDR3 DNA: TGTGCCAGCAGTTACCTTGCTGAGGCTTTCTTT; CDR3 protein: CASSYLAEAFF
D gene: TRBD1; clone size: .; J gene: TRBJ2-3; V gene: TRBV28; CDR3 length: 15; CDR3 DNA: TGTGCCAGCAGTCCCGACAGGGAATTCACAGATACGCAGTATTTT; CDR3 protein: CASSPDREFTDTQYF
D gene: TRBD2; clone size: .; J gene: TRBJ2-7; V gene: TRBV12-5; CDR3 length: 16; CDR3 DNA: TGTGCTAGTGGCCAGGGACTAGCGGGGGTTTCCTACGAGCAGTACTTC; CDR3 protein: CASGQGLAGVSYEQYF
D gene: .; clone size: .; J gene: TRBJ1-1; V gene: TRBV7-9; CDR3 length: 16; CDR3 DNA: TGTGCCAGCAGCTATCCCGGACTAGGCATGAACACTGAAGCTTTCTTT; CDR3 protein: CASSYPGLGMNTEAFF